These 9 T cell receptor beta chains originate from one sample sequenced in a study of shared clonotypes between healthy human individuals. Using immunoSEQ multiplex PCR, the repertoire was profiled, and TCRdb retains in-frame clones only, with some absent. This table holds approximately 500,000 clones, 81% found once. Sequenced input: PBMCs. The receptors originated from a woman in her thirties or forties in good health. Some clones in this sample may be carry-over from other donors' samples.

The chain is built from TRBV18 and TRBJ1-2; maybe TRBD1 (5 bases). V was trimmed by 3 bases and J by 2 bases, leaving 13 bases between them. The CDR3 consists of 15 residues. The germline CDR1 and CDR2 sequences are KGHSH and LQKENI. The CDR3 region is CASSPASGANYGYTF. The CDR3 coding sequence is TGTGCCAGCTCACCGGCCAGCGGGGCAAACTATGGCTACACCTTC.

The chain is built from TRBV2 and TRBJ1-2, with D hard to call. The germline V gene has CDR1 SNHLY and CDR2 FYNNEI. The V end lost 2 bases, the J end lost 8 bases, and 12 bases lay between the germline ends. The CDR3 loop spans 13 amino acids. The CDR3 coding sequence is TGTGCCAGCAGTGAATTCTCGTATGGCGGCTACACCTTC. This codes for CASSEFSYGGYTF. The variable domain in full, with the rest retrieved from reference TRBV2 and TRBJ1-2, is EPEVTQTPSHQVTQMGQEVILRCVPISNHLYFYWYRQILGQKVEFLVSFYNNEISEKSEIFDDQFSVERPDGSNFTLKIRSTKLEDSAMYFCASSEFSYGGYTFGSGTRLTVV.

The chain uses TRBV7-2 and TRBJ2-7; D perhaps matches TRBD1 (5 bases). The CDR3 is 15 residues long. Germline V CDR1 and CDR2: SGHTA, FQGNSA. V lost 5 bases to trimming and J lost 3 bases, with 17 bases between them. CDR3 sequence: CASSKGADILYEQYF. The DNA for the CDR3 is TGTGCCAGCAGCAAAGGGGCTGACATTCTCTACGAGCAGTACTTC. Full variable domain (outside the CDR3, taken from reference TRBV7-2 and TRBJ2-7): GAGVSQSPSNKVTEKGKDVELRCDPISGHTALYWYRQSLGQGLEFLIYFQGNSAPDKSGLPSDRFSAERTGGSVSTLTIQRTQQEDSAVYLCASSKGADILYEQYFGPGTRLTVT.

The rearrangement joins TRBV6-6 to TRBJ2-5; 8 bases are a match to TRBD1. The J call may not be correct, given that the DNA end is closer to TRBJ2-7. CDR3 size: 14 residues. Germline lookup yields CDR1 MNHNY and CDR2 SVGAGI (reference sequence). CDR3 sequence reads: CASSTRQGFYEQYF. DNA of the CDR3: TGTGCCAGCAGTACAAGACAGGGGTTCTACGAGCAGTACTTC.

The chain has TRBV10-3 and TRBJ1-4, with D perhaps TRBD1 (6 bases). This CDR3 comprises 15 residues. CDR1 ENHRY and CDR2 SYGVKD come from the germline V gene. V lost 0 bases to trimming and J lost 8 bases, with 13 bases between them. The DNA for the CDR3 is TGTGCCATCAGTGAGTCACAGGGCGGCGACGAAAAACTGTTTTTT. It is translated as CAISESQGGDEKLFF.

The chain combines TRBV5-6 with TRBJ2-1; D is ambiguous. The CDR3 is made up of 12 amino acids. Looked up from germline, CDR1 is SGHDT and CDR2 is YYEEEE. Trimming left V 1 base short and J 10 bases short, with 9 bases between. The CDR3 region is CASSLYLGEQFF. The DNA for the CDR3 is TGTGCCAGCAGCTTGTACCTCGGCGAGCAGTTCTTC.

Comments on this clone: A read error likely explains this, since a far larger clone differs by one base. J is TRBJ2-7 and V is TRBV4-2; TRBD1 might be the D (5 bases). This CDR3 region has 17 residues. Per germline, CDR1 LGHNA and CDR2 YNFKEQ. With 0 bases removed from V and 2 bases from J, the gap between germline ends came to 17 bases. CDR3 coding DNA: TGTGCCAGCAGCCAAGAGGTGCCGACAGAGCCCACCTACGAGCAGTACTTC. It translates to CASSQEVPTEPTYEQYF.

The J gene is TRBJ2-7, the V gene TRBV10-3, with 13 bases lining up with TRBD2. CDR1 and CDR2 (germline): ENHRY, SYGVKD. The CDR3 runs to 14 residues. Trimming cost V 6 bases and J 5 bases; bases outside gene matches: 4. The CDR3 is CAISTSGRADEQYF. DNA of the CDR3: TGTGCCATCAGCACTAGCGGGAGGGCGGACGAGCAGTACTTC.

The chain employs TRBV5-4 and TRBJ2-7; 9 nucleotides align to TRBD2. Germline V CDR1 and CDR2: SGHNT, YYREEE (reference sequence). The CDR3 sequence is 16 residues long. The V segment lost 0 bases and the J segment 5 bases; nucleotides outside the gene matches: 9. This CDR3 is CASSLAIAGVRDEQYF. For the CDR3, the DNA is TGTGCCAGCAGCTTGGCCATAGCGGGAGTCAGAGACGAGCAGTACTTC.